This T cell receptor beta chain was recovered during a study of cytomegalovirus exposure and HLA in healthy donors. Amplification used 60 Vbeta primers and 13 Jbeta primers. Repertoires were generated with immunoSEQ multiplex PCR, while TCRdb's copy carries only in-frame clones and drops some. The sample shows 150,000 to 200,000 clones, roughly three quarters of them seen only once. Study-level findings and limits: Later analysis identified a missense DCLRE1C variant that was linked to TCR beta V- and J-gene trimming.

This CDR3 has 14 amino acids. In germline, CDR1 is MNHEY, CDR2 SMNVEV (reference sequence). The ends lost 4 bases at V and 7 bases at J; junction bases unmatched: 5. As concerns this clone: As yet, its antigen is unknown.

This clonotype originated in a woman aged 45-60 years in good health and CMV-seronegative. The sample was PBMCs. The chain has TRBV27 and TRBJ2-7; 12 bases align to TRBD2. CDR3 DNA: TGTGCCAGCAGTTCGGGACTAGCGGGTGGAGAGCAGTACTTC. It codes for CASSSGLAGGEQYF.